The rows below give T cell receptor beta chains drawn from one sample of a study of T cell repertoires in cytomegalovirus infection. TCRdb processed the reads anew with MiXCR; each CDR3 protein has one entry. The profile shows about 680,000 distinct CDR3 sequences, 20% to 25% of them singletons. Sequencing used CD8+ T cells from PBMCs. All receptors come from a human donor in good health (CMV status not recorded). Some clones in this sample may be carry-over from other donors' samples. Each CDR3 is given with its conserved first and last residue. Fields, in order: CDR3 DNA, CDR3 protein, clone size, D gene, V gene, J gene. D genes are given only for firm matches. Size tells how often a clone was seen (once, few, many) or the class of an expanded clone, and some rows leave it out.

CDR3nt: TGTGCCAGCAGCTTGGACCCCGGGGATGAGACCCAGTACTTC
CDR3aa: CASSLDPGDETQYF
abundance: .
d_gene: .
v_gene: TRBV5-4
j_gene: TRBJ2-5

CDR3nt: TGTGCCAGCAGGTTGGACGGGGAGCTGTTTTTT
CDR3aa: CASRLDGELFF
abundance: .
d_gene: .
v_gene: TRBV5-4
j_gene: TRBJ2-2

CDR3nt: TGTGCCAGCAGCCCAACACTAGCTGGGCTCTACAATGAGCAGTTCTTC
CDR3aa: CASSPTLAGLYNEQFF
abundance: .
d_gene: .
v_gene: TRBV7-9
j_gene: TRBJ2-1

CDR3nt: TGCAGTGCTAGAGCTCTTCTCCGAACTAGCGGGAACTACAATGAGCAGTTCTTC
CDR3aa: CSARALLRTSGNYNEQFF
abundance: .
d_gene: TRBD2
v_gene: TRBV20-1
j_gene: TRBJ2-1

CDR3nt: TGTGCCAGCAGTGATCCCGGGACAAATACCTGGGAGCAGTACTTC
CDR3aa: CASSDPGTNTWEQYF
abundance: .
d_gene: .
v_gene: TRBV2
j_gene: TRBJ2-7

CDR3nt: TGTGCCAGCAGACCCCGGGGGGCCCAAGAGACCCAGTACTTC
CDR3aa: CASRPRGAQETQYF
abundance: many
d_gene: .
v_gene: TRBV7-8
j_gene: TRBJ2-5

CDR3nt: TGTGCCACGACGGAGACCCAGAACTATGGCTACACCTTC
CDR3aa: CATTETQNYGYTF
abundance: few
d_gene: .
v_gene: TRBV6-1
j_gene: TRBJ1-2

CDR3nt: TGTGCCAGCAGTCCCCCCCGCCCCGCGAACTATGGCTACACCTTC
CDR3aa: CASSPPRPANYGYTF
abundance: .
d_gene: .
v_gene: TRBV12-3/TRBV12-4
j_gene: TRBJ1-2

CDR3nt: TGTGCCAGCAGTCCCCGACAGGGGGAGAAGAACACTGAAGCTTTCTTT
CDR3aa: CASSPRQGEKNTEAFF
abundance: .
d_gene: TRBD1
v_gene: TRBV28
j_gene: TRBJ1-1

CDR3nt: TGTGCCAGCACCCCGTCAGGGGGTCTATCTGAAGCTTTCTTT
CDR3aa: CASTPSGGLSEAFF
abundance: many
d_gene: TRBD1
v_gene: TRBV7-2
j_gene: TRBJ1-1

CDR3nt: TGCGCCAGCAGCCAAGATGATTCAAGTGGAGACACAGATACGCAGTATTTT
CDR3aa: CASSQDDSSGDTDTQYF
abundance: .
d_gene: .
v_gene: TRBV4-3
j_gene: TRBJ2-3

CDR3nt: TGTGCCAGCAGTTACTCCGGGGAATGGGGGGGCTACACCTTC
CDR3aa: CASSYSGEWGGYTF
abundance: .
d_gene: .
v_gene: TRBV6-5
j_gene: TRBJ1-2

CDR3nt: TGTGCCAGCAGCGGGACAGGGGGTTGGACCGGGGAGCTGTTTTTT
CDR3aa: CASSGTGGWTGELFF
abundance: many
d_gene: TRBD1
v_gene: TRBV7-2
j_gene: TRBJ2-2

CDR3nt: TGCAGTGCTCCTATAGAGGGACGGACCTACAATGAGCAGTTCTTC
CDR3aa: CSAPIEGRTYNEQFF
abundance: few
d_gene: .
v_gene: TRBV20-1
j_gene: TRBJ2-1

CDR3nt: TGTGCCAGCAGTTTCAAGACAGGATCTTATGGCTACACCTTC
CDR3aa: CASSFKTGSYGYTF
abundance: once
d_gene: .
v_gene: TRBV6-2/TRBV6-3
j_gene: TRBJ1-2

CDR3nt: TGTGCCAGCAGCTTAGTAGTCGGGGTTGGGACAGGGTTGAACACTGAAGCTTTCTTT
CDR3aa: CASSLVVGVGTGLNTEAFF
abundance: few
d_gene: TRBD1
v_gene: TRBV7-9
j_gene: TRBJ1-1

CDR3nt: TGTGCCAGCAGCTTAGGGTGCGGTGATAACTATGGCTACACCTTC
CDR3aa: CASSLGCGDNYGYTF
abundance: .
d_gene: .
v_gene: TRBV7-9
j_gene: TRBJ1-2

CDR3nt: TGTGCCAGCAGCCAAGTTTGGGAATCAACCTATAATTCACCCCTCTACTTT
CDR3aa: CASSQVWESTYNSPLYF
abundance: .
d_gene: .
v_gene: TRBV3-1
j_gene: TRBJ1-6

CDR3nt: TGTGCCACCAGCAGAGATGGAACTAACTATGGCTACACCTTC
CDR3aa: CATSRDGTNYGYTF
abundance: few
d_gene: .
v_gene: TRBV15
j_gene: TRBJ1-2

CDR3nt: TGTGCCAGCAGTGAGAGAAGGGGGGGCGTCACCTACGAGCAGTACTTC
CDR3aa: CASSERRGGVTYEQYF
abundance: few
d_gene: .
v_gene: TRBV6-1
j_gene: TRBJ2-7

CDR3nt: TGTGCCAGCACCGGAACGCGGGACAGGGGATTTGAGCAGTTCTTC
CDR3aa: CASTGTRDRGFEQFF
abundance: .
d_gene: TRBD1
v_gene: TRBV25-1
j_gene: TRBJ2-1

CDR3nt: TGTGCCAGCACCCAGACGGAAATGTATGATGAAGCTTTCTTT
CDR3aa: CASTQTEMYDEAFF
abundance: .
d_gene: .
v_gene: TRBV2
j_gene: TRBJ1-1

CDR3nt: TGTGTCAGCTCACCAAAGGGGGATCGTACCTACAATGAGCAGTTCTTC
CDR3aa: CVSSPKGDRTYNEQFF
abundance: once
d_gene: .
v_gene: TRBV18
j_gene: TRBJ2-1

CDR3nt: TGCAGCGCTGTGATAGGAGTGGGGGTGTGGCGGTCCTATGGCTACACCTTC
CDR3aa: CSAVIGVGVWRSYGYTF
abundance: .
d_gene: .
v_gene: TRBV29-1
j_gene: TRBJ1-2

CDR3nt: TGCAGCGTTTACCGGACAGTTCAAAGGGGTAACTATGGCTACACCTTC
CDR3aa: CSVYRTVQRGNYGYTF
abundance: .
d_gene: .
v_gene: TRBV29-1
j_gene: TRBJ1-2

CDR3nt: TGCAGCCCTCGATTTGAGGGGGTGGGGACAGATACGCAGTATTTT
CDR3aa: CSPRFEGVGTDTQYF
abundance: .
d_gene: .
v_gene: TRBV29-1
j_gene: TRBJ2-3

CDR3nt: TGTGCCAGCAGCCAACACGACACTGATGAGCAGTTCTTC
CDR3aa: CASSQHDTDEQFF
abundance: few
d_gene: .
v_gene: TRBV4-2
j_gene: TRBJ2-1

CDR3nt: TGTGCCACCCGGTCCGGGGTAGGGCCCGAGATATCAGCTAATTCACCCCTCCACTTT
CDR3aa: CATRSGVGPEISANSPLHF
abundance: .
d_gene: .
v_gene: TRBV7-3
j_gene: TRBJ1-6

CDR3nt: TGTGCCAGCATCCGACTAGCGGAAGCCTACGAGCAGTACTTC
CDR3aa: CASIRLAEAYEQYF
abundance: few
d_gene: TRBD2
v_gene: TRBV2
j_gene: TRBJ2-7